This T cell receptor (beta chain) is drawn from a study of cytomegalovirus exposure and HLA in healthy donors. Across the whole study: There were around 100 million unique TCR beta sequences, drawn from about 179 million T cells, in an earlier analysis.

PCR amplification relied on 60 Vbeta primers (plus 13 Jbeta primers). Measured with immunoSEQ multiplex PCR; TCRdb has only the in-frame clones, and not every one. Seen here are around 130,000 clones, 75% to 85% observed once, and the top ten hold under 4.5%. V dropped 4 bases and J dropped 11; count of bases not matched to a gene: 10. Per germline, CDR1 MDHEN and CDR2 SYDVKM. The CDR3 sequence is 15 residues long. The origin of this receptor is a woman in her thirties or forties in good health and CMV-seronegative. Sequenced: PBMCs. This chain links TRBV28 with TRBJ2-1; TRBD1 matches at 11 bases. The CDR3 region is CASSSPGQGGGKQFF. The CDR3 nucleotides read TGTGCCAGCAGTTCCCCGGGACAGGGGGGAGGGAAGCAGTTCTTC.